Following are 12 T cell receptor beta chains from one sample sequenced in a study of T cell responses to AZD1222 COVID-19 vaccine. Sequenced by immunoSEQ multiplex PCR; TCRdb stores in-frame clones only, minus some. The table lists approximately 84,000 clones, around 91% of them singletons. The sample here was peripheral blood, taken 28 days after the second AZD1222 dose. These receptors came from an adult who received the AZD1222 COVID-19 vaccine.

This clone was observed a few times. This chain links TRBV19 with TRBJ2-1, with 8 bases that match TRBD1. Germline V gene lookup returns CDR1 LNHDA and CDR2 SQIVND (reference sequence). This CDR3 region has 14 residues. Trimming cost V 4 bases and J 5 bases; bases outside gene matches: 4. CDR3 nucleotide sequence: TGTGCCAGTAGTACAGGGGGCGGACACAATGAGCAGTTCTTC. Amino acid sequence: CASSTGGGHNEQFF.

V and J are TRBV10-1 and TRBJ2-5, with 9 bases aligning to TRBD2. Losses at the gene ends were 7 bases for V and 0 bases for J; bases not matched to a gene: 3. The CDR3 has 14 amino acids. Per the germline V gene, CDR1 is WNHNN and CDR2 is SYGVQD (reference sequence). CDR3 amino acids: CASISGGNQETQYF. The CDR3 bases are TGCGCCAGCATAAGCGGGGGGAACCAAGAGACCCAGTACTTC.

V is TRBV3-1 (or the pseudogene TRBV3-2) and J is TRBJ1-2; D is undetermined. CDR1 and CDR2 (germline): LGHDT, YNNKEL (reference sequence). CDR3 length equals 11 residues. The germline V and J ends were trimmed by 1 base and 11 bases, with 8 bases remaining between them. CDR3 sequence (DNA): TGTGCCAGCAGCCAAGGTCCGACTTACACCTTC. It specifies CASSQGPTYTF.

This clone was picked up one time. The V and J genes are TRBV7-6 and TRBJ2-1, with a weak D call TRBD2 (6 bases). Germline CDR1 is SGHVS and CDR2 is FNYEAQ. Deletions cut 1 base from V and 4 bases from J, with 14 bases between. This CDR3 comprises 16 residues. DNA for the CDR3: TGTGCCAGCAGCTTAGACGTAGGGAGGATTTACAATGAGCAGTTCTTC. It yields the protein CASSLDVGRIYNEQFF. Variable domain in full (rest from reference TRBV7-6 and TRBJ2-1): GAGVSQSPRYKVTKRGQDVALRCDPISGHVSLYWYRQALGQGPEFLTYFNYEAQQDKSGLPNDRFSAERPEGSISTLTIQRTEQRDSAMYRCASSLDVGRIYNEQFFGPGTRLTVL.

Only a few counts were recorded for this clone. V is TRBV29-1 and J is TRBJ2-3, with 15 nucleotides matching TRBD2. Germline CDR1 is SQVTM and CDR2 is ANQGSEA. This CDR3 comprises 15 residues. With V trimmed by 1 base and J by 6 bases, 2 bases remained unmatched. The CDR3 loop reads CSVEGTSGGADTQYF. The CDR3 DNA reads as TGCAGCGTTGAAGGGACTAGCGGGGGGGCGGATACGCAGTATTTT.

This chain connects TRBV5-1 to TRBJ2-2; 10 nucleotides line up with TRBD2. V was clipped by 6 bases and J by 6 bases; unmatched bases: 23. Germline lookup yields CDR1 SGHRS and CDR2 YFSETQ. The CDR3 is 20 residues long. CDR3 in amino acids: CASNDPPGARSSGRPGELFF. The CDR3 nucleotides read TGCGCCAGCAACGATCCTCCGGGGGCTCGGTCTAGCGGGAGACCCGGGGAGCTGTTTTTT. Complete variable domain (other parts from reference TRBV5-1 and TRBJ2-2): KAGVTQTPRYLIKTRGQQVTLSCSPISGHRSVSWYQQTPGQGLQFLFEYFSETQRNKGNFPGRFSGRQFSNSRSEMNVSTLELGDSALYLCASNDPPGARSSGRPGELFFGEGSRLTVL.

This clone has only one observation. The rearrangement uses TRBV6-2 or TRBV6-3 and TRBJ2-5; 10 bases agree with TRBD2. The trim removed 6 bases at V and 2 bases at J, leaving 9 bases unmatched. Germline assignment: CDR1 MNHEY and CDR2 SVGEGT. This CDR3 region has 16 residues. The CDR3 DNA reads TGTGCCAGCAGCATAGCGGGGGGCACAATACAAGAGACCCAGTACTTC. Translation: CASSIAGGTIQETQYF.

The chain links TRBV19 to TRBJ1-1; the match to TRBD1 covers 7 bases. CDR3 length equals 14 residues. V trimming: 3 bases; J trimming: 4 bases; junction bases outside the gene matches: 5. The germline V gene encodes CDR1 LNHDA and CDR2 SQIVND (reference sequence). This chain's CDR3 is CASSIATGITEAFF. In DNA, the CDR3 is TGTGCCAGTAGTATTGCGACAGGGATCACTGAAGCTTTCTTT.

V gene TRBV13 combines with J gene TRBJ2-3, with 10 bases matching TRBD2. Germline CDR1 and CDR2: PRHDT and FYEKMQ (reference sequence). J was trimmed by 0 bases and V by 5 bases; bases with no gene match: 5. This CDR3 has 16 amino acids. The CDR3 loop reads CASSALAGDSTDTQYF. In DNA, the CDR3 is TGTGCCAGCAGCGCCCTAGCGGGAGATAGCACAGATACGCAGTATTTT.

In this sample, this clone turned up once. The rearrangement links TRBV6-5 to TRBJ2-6; no clear D gene. Trimming pared 7 bases from V and 1 base from J, leaving 2 bases between. Germline loops: CDR1 MNHEY, CDR2 SVGAGI. The CDR3 covers 12 residues. CDR3 in amino acids: CASTSGANVLTF. Here the CDR3 DNA reads TGTGCCAGCACTTCTGGGGCCAACGTCCTGACTTTC.

Only a few counts were recorded for this clone. The chain uses TRBV6-2 or TRBV6-3 and TRBJ2-7, with 9 bases that match TRBD2. Trimming removed 2 bases from V and 7 bases from J; junction bases left unmatched: 3. The CDR3 spans 13 residues. Germline CDR1 and CDR2: MNHEY and SVGEGT. The CDR3: CASSYGGLAEQYF. The CDR3 bases are TGTGCCAGCAGTTACGGGGGACTAGCAGAGCAGTACTTC.

This clone was seen more than once but under ten times. The chain has TRBV6-1 and TRBJ1-1; the D gene is possibly TRBD1 (6 bases). Deletions cut 2 bases from V and 6 bases from J, with 16 bases between. Germline V gene lookup returns CDR1 MNHNS and CDR2 SASEGT. The CDR3 has 15 amino acids. The chain's CDR3 is CASSEPVGQRAEAFF. CDR3 DNA: TGTGCCAGCAGTGAACCTGTAGGACAGCGGGCTGAAGCTTTCTTT.